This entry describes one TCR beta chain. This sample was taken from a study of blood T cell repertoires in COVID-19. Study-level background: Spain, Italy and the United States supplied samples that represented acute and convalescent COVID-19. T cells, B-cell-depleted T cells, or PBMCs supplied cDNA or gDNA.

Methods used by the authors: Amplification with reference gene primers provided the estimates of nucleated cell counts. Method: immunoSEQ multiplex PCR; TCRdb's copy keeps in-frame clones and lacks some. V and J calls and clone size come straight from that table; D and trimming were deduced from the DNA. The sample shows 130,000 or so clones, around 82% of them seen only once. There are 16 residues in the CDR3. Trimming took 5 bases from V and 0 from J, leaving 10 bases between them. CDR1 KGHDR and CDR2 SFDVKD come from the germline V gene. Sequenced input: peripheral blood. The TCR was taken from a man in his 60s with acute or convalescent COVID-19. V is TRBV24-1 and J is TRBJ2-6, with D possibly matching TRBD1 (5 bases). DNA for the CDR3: TGTGCCACCAGTGGGACAACTTTCTCTGGGGCCAACGTCCTGACTTTC. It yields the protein CATSGTTFSGANVLTF.